Following are 21 T cell receptor beta chains from one sample sequenced in a study of shared clonotypes between healthy human individuals. The protocol was immunoSEQ multiplex PCR, while the TCRdb copy is restricted to in-frame clones and leaves out a portion. The profile shows just over 2,000,000 clones, about 95% of them singletons. The sequenced sample consisted of naive CD4+ T cells sorted from blood. Regarding subset: CD45RA+ positively selected. The receptor source for this set is a man between 18 and 29 years old in good health.

The rearrangement uses TRBV19 and TRBJ2-7; TRBD1 is a possible D gene (5 bases). Between the trimmed V and J ends, which lost 8 bases and 2 bases, there was a span of 16 bases. Germline loops: CDR1 LNHDA, CDR2 SQIVND (reference sequence). This CDR3 region has 14 residues. This CDR3 is CASRQGPGAYEQYF. CDR3 bases: TGTGCCAGTCGGCAGGGTCCTGGGGCCTACGAGCAGTACTTC.

This chain connects TRBV6-1 to TRBJ1-2; D perhaps matches TRBD1 (6 bases). Germline assignment: CDR1 MNHNS and CDR2 SASEGT. The CDR3 consists of 17 residues. V gave up 2 bases and J gave up 0 bases, with 16 bases separating them. CDR3 in amino acids: CASSERGDTPSNYGYTF. DNA for the CDR3: TGTGCCAGCAGTGAAAGAGGGGACACTCCCTCTAACTATGGCTACACCTTC.

V usage is TRBV11-2 and J usage is TRBJ2-5; 7 positions agree with TRBD2. CDR3 length: 14 amino acids. Germline values: CDR1 SGHAT, CDR2 FQNNGV. The trim removed 5 bases at V and 4 bases at J, leaving 7 bases unmatched. CDR3 protein: CASSPGLSGETQYF. The DNA of the CDR3 is TGTGCCAGCAGCCCGGGACTAAGCGGAGAGACCCAGTACTTC.

This chain joins TRBV10-3 and TRBJ1-2; D unresolved. Germline CDR1 reads ENHRY; CDR2 reads SYGVKD. This CDR3 comprises 13 residues. Trimming stripped 9 bases from V and 2 bases from J, with 13 bases between. The CDR3 region is CAMKTGRNYGYTF. The DNA for the CDR3 is TGTGCCATGAAGACCGGGAGGAACTATGGCTACACCTTC.

V and J are TRBV9 and TRBJ2-2; 7 nucleotides match TRBD2. The length of the CDR3 is 15 residues. J lost 6 bases, V lost 0 bases, and 5 bases had no gene match. Germline CDR1 SGDLS, CDR2 YYNGEE. CDR3 DNA: TGTGCCAGCAGCGTAGGACTAGCAGATCCCGGGGAGCTGTTTTTT. As protein: CASSVGLADPGELFF.

The chain is built from TRBV4-3 and TRBJ1-4; tentatively, D is TRBD1 (6 bases). The germline CDR1 and CDR2 sequences are LGHNA and YSLEER. This CDR3 contains 15 residues. Trimming took off 0 bases at V and 7 bases at J, with 12 bases between the two ends. The CDR3 protein is CASSQDARGGEKLFF. CDR3 nucleotide sequence: TGCGCCAGCAGCCAAGATGCCAGGGGAGGTGAAAAACTGTTTTTT.

The chain has TRBV28 and TRBJ1-2, with TRBD1 as a possible D gene (5 bases). V gave up 4 bases and J gave up 8 bases, with 17 bases separating them. CDR1 is MDHEN and CDR2 is SYDVKM in the germline V gene. The CDR3 is 14 amino acids. The CDR3 loop reads CASSSPAGGKGYTF. CDR3 coding DNA: TGTGCCAGCAGTTCCCCCGCCGGGGGGAAGGGCTACACCTTC.

The rearrangement links TRBV4-1 to TRBJ2-7; TRBD2 matches 8 bases. J gave up 4 bases and V 4 bases, and 3 bases lay outside the gene matches. Germline lookup yields CDR1 MGHRA and CDR2 YSYEKL. The CDR3 consists of 13 residues. This CDR3 is CASSRTSFYEQYF. CDR3 sequence (DNA): TGCGCCAGCAGCCGGACTAGCTTTTACGAGCAGTACTTC.

This rearrangement joins TRBV18 to TRBJ1-1; D might be TRBD1 (5 bases). Looked up from germline, CDR1 is KGHSH and CDR2 is LQKENI. Trimming shortened V by 0 bases and J by 1 base, and 15 bases separated the two germline ends. The CDR3 length is 17 residues. CDR3 amino acids: CASSPPNRQRGNTEAFF. The CDR3 DNA sequence: TGTGCCAGCTCACCACCCAACCGACAGAGAGGGAACACTGAAGCTTTCTTT.

The rearrangement links TRBV13 to TRBJ2-1; perhaps TRBD1 as D (5 bases). Trimming pared 6 bases from V and 4 bases from J, leaving 13 bases between. The CDR3 has 14 amino acids. Germline lookup yields CDR1 PRHDT and CDR2 FYEKMQ (reference sequence). The CDR3 DNA reads as TGTGCCAGCAGTTTCCAGGGAAAATACAATGAGCAGTTCTTC. It is translated as CASSFQGKYNEQFF. Combining the CDR3 with reference TRBV13 and TRBJ2-1 gives the whole variable domain AAGVIQSPRHLIKEKRETATLKCYPIPRHDTVYWYQQGPGQDPQFLISFYEKMQSDKGSIPDRFSAQQFSDYHSELNMSSLELGDSALYFCASSFQGKYNEQFFGPGTRLTVL.

V and J are TRBV29-1 and TRBJ2-7; D remains ambiguous. Looked up from germline, CDR1 is SQVTM and CDR2 is ANQGSEA. This CDR3 spans 11 amino acids. Trimming took off 0 bases at V and 4 bases at J, with 4 bases between the two ends. The CDR3 here is CSVEEWYEQYF. In DNA form, the CDR3 reads TGCAGCGTTGAAGAATGGTACGAGCAGTACTTC.

Comment on this clone: This same CDR3 is encoded by further DNA sequences in the sample. V and J are TRBV11-2 and TRBJ2-1, with 12 nucleotides matching TRBD2. CDR1 SGHAT and CDR2 FQNNGV come from the germline V gene. The CDR3 is 14 amino acids. The junction had 2 bases not matched to a gene; V was cut back by 5 bases and J by 6 bases. CDR3 in DNA: TGTGCCAGCAGCCGGACTAGCGGGGCCAATGAGCAGTTCTTC. Translation gives CASSRTSGANEQFF.

Details on this clone: Other nucleotide sequences in the sample specify the same CDR3. The chain employs TRBV20-1 and TRBJ1-3; D is unclear. The germline CDR1 and CDR2 sequences are DFQATT and SNEGSKA (reference sequence). Trimming pared 3 bases from V and 4 bases from J, leaving 4 bases between. The length of the CDR3 is 11 residues. This CDR3 reads CSASPGNTIYF. The CDR3 DNA is TGCAGTGCTAGTCCGGGAAACACCATATATTTT.

The chain carries TRBV6-5 and TRBJ2-7; D may be TRBD1 or TRBD2 (5 bases each). The V and J ends lost 6 bases and 4 bases respectively, with 13 bases between them. CDR1 and CDR2 (germline): MNHEY, SVGAGI. The CDR3 totals 13 residues. CDR3 region: CASRSRGGYEQYF. CDR3 nucleotide sequence: TGTGCCAGCAGATCCCGGGGCGGATACGAGCAGTACTTC.

V and J are TRBV7-2 and TRBJ1-1; D possibly corresponds to TRBD1 (5 bases). There are 14 residues in the CDR3. Germline values: CDR1 SGHTA, CDR2 FQGNSA. With 5 bases removed from V and 4 bases from J, the gap between germline ends came to 14 bases. The CDR3 bases are TGTGCCAGCAGCGCTCCGGGACTCAGCACTGAAGCTTTCTTT. It yields the protein CASSAPGLSTEAFF.

The chain employs TRBV5-1 and TRBJ2-7; a weak D match, TRBD2 (7 bases). With 3 bases removed from V and 0 bases from J, the gap between germline ends came to 16 bases. Germline V gives CDR1 SGHRS, CDR2 YFSETQ. The CDR3 sequence is 16 residues long. The CDR3 sequence is CASSSGGRTGSYEQYF. The DNA for the CDR3 is TGCGCCAGCAGCTCCGGGGGGCGTACGGGCTCCTACGAGCAGTACTTC.

The chain joins TRBV28 to TRBJ1-2; a possible D gene is TRBD1 (5 bases). Deletions cut 4 bases from V and 5 bases from J, with 17 bases between. Per the germline V gene, CDR1 is MDHEN and CDR2 is SYDVKM. This CDR3 comprises 15 residues. In DNA form, the CDR3 reads TGTGCCAGCAGTTCTCCCGTGAGACGGGGGTATGGCTACACCTTC. It codes for CASSSPVRRGYGYTF.

The chain recombines TRBV20-1 with TRBJ2-7; D may be TRBD2 (6 bases). The CDR3 spans 11 residues. CDR1 is DFQATT and CDR2 is SNEGSKA in the germline V gene (reference sequence). The V gene lost 5 bases and the J gene lost 6 bases, with 11 bases spanning the gap. CDR3 sequence reads: CSAEPGGEQYF. The CDR3 nucleotides read TGCAGTGCTGAACCCGGGGGCGAGCAGTACTTC.

As regards this clone: Within the sample, other DNA sequences also encode this same CDR3. CDR3 region: CASSSAETQYF. In DNA form, the CDR3 reads TGCGCCAGCAGCTCCGCCGAGACCCAGTACTTC. The chain uses TRBV5-1 and TRBJ2-5, with D hard to call. Trimming stripped 3 bases from V and 5 bases from J, with 5 bases between. The germline V gene has CDR1 SGHRS and CDR2 YFSETQ. The CDR3 covers 11 residues.

J is TRBJ2-7 and V is TRBV5-5, with 9 bases identical to TRBD1. This CDR3 spans 15 amino acids. The V gene end was trimmed by 0 bases and the J gene end by 3 bases; junction bases not matched to a gene: 4. CDR1 SGHKS and CDR2 YYEKEE come from the germline V gene (reference sequence). In nucleotides, the CDR3 is TGTGCCAGCAGCTTGGGGGACAGGGACTACTACGAGCAGTACTTC. Amino acids: CASSLGDRDYYEQYF.

The CDR3 spells CASSNHPADTQYF. In DNA, the CDR3 is TGTGCCAGCAGCAATCACCCAGCTGATACGCAGTATTTT. The V and J genes are TRBV7-3 and TRBJ2-3; D remains unclear. From germline, CDR1 is SGHTA and CDR2 FQGTGA. Trimming stripped 5 bases from V and 6 bases from J, with 12 bases between. There are 13 residues in the CDR3.